Shown below are 7 T cell receptor beta chains from a single sample sequenced in a study of blood T cell repertoires in COVID-19. Sequenced by immunoSEQ multiplex PCR; TCRdb stores in-frame clones only, minus some. The repertoire holds about 230,000 clones, with nearly 85% as singletons. The sample taken for sequencing was peripheral blood. Every receptor here comes from a woman aged 30 to 39 with COVID-19, enrolled during active disease.

The chain has TRBV5-6 and TRBJ1-5; D gene ambiguous. V was clipped by 0 bases and J by 3 bases, with 16 bases between them. This CDR3 is built from 17 residues. CDR1 and CDR2 (germline): SGHDT, YYEEEE. Written as DNA, the CDR3 is TGTGCCAGCAGCTTGGGTGGAGTATATGCCTTCAATCAGCCCCAGCATTTT. This translates into CASSLGGVYAFNQPQHF.

In the case of this clone: The sample has other DNA sequences that encode this CDR3 too. The chain links TRBV10-3 to TRBJ2-3, with 11 positions matching TRBD2. The junction had 5 bases not matched to a gene; V was cut back by 4 bases and J by 5 bases. The germline gives CDR1 ENHRY, CDR2 SYGVKD. The CDR3 consists of 15 residues. The DNA for the CDR3 is TGTGCCATCAGTGGGCTAGCGGGGGGCGGAGATACGCAGTATTTT. Translation gives CAISGLAGGGDTQYF.

The chain links TRBV11-2 to TRBJ2-3; D is possibly TRBD2 (6 bases). Trimming pared 5 bases from V and 2 bases from J, leaving 11 bases between. This CDR3 is built from 14 residues. CDR1 SGHAT and CDR2 FQNNGV come from the germline V gene. This CDR3 reads CASSLGLHTDTQYF. The CDR3 DNA reads TGTGCCAGCAGCCTTGGACTACACACAGATACGCAGTATTTT.

V is TRBV27 and J is TRBJ2-2; possibly TRBD2 for D (7 bases). CDR1 MNHEY and CDR2 SMNVEV come from the germline V gene (reference sequence). This CDR3 contains 13 residues. With 8 bases removed from V and 7 bases from J, the gap between germline ends came to 14 bases. CDR3: CASRLGGLGELFF. The CDR3 DNA is TGTGCCAGCCGCCTGGGGGGGCTCGGGGAGCTGTTTTTT.

The chain links TRBV3-1 (or the pseudogene TRBV3-2) to TRBJ1-5; 7 nucleotides agree with TRBD1. The CDR3 has 18 residues. After removal of 2 bases from V and 7 bases from J, the junction contained 17 bases not matched to a gene. The germline CDR1 and CDR2 sequences are LGHDT and YNNKEL (reference sequence). CDR3 amino acids: CASSQSSGQGVGWQPQHF. CDR3 in DNA: TGTGCCAGCAGCCAATCGTCGGGGCAGGGGGTGGGATGGCAGCCCCAGCATTTT.

The chain uses TRBV19 and TRBJ1-2, with TRBD1 matching over 7 bases. Germline CDR1 LNHDA, CDR2 SQIVND (reference sequence). Trimming at V came to 5 bases and at J to 4 bases, leaving 4 bases not matched to a gene. The CDR3 length is 13 residues. The CDR3 sequence is CASSARDSYGYTF. The CDR3 DNA is TGTGCCAGTAGTGCACGGGACAGCTATGGCTACACCTTC.

This rearrangement joins TRBV7-9 to TRBJ2-7; 9 bases line up with TRBD2. The germline V gene encodes CDR1 SEHNR and CDR2 FQNEAQ (reference sequence). The CDR3 has 17 amino acids. J gave up 2 bases and V 5 bases, and 13 bases lay outside the gene matches. DNA for the CDR3: TGTGCCAGCAGCCCGGTTGGTCCAGCGGGAGGAGCCTACGAGCAGTACTTC. It encodes CASSPVGPAGGAYEQYF.